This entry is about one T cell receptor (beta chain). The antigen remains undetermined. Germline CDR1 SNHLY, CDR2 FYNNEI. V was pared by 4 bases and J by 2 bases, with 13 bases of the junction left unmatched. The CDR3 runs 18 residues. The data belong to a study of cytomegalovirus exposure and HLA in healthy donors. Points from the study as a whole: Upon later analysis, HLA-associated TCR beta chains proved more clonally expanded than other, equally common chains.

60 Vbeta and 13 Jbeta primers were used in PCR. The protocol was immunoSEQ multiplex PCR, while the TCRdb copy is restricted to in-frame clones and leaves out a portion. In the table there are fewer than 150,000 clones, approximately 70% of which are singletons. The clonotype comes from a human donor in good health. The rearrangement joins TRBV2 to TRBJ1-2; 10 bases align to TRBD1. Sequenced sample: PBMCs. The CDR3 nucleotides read TGTGCCAGCAGTGGCCGCCCATGGGGGACAGGGGAGAACTATGGCTACACCTTC. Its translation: CASSGRPWGTGENYGYTF.